The present T cell receptor (beta chain) was sequenced within a study of T cell responses to AZD1222 COVID-19 vaccine (dated by TCRdb to the early 2020s). A note on the overall study: A total of 233 trial participants underwent TCR sequencing, of whom 200 to 220 had received two doses of AZD1222 and about 25 had received two doses of the MenACWY control vaccine. Trial participants were enrolled by age into 18-55, 56-69 and 70-plus year subgroups, with roughly 150, 30 and 60 TCR-sequenced participants respectively. Beyond this particular receptor, the publication reports: The whole spike protein was spanned by vaccine-associated CD4 TCRs, and dominant responses were seen in regions 160-218 and 743-854. After two AZD1222 doses, both the breadth and the depth of spike-specific TCRs were significantly higher than at day 0 and than in MenACWY recipients. Because no day 14 peak-response samples were available, repertoires were characterized only after the peak T cell response. In the small 56-69-year group, the increase in depth fell short of significance, most likely because of low power. Conclusions about previously exposed vaccinees are limited because only six or seven AZD1222 recipients were SARS-CoV-2 seropositive at baseline. Participants were mostly white British and included more females than males, and it was suggested by the authors that clonal diversity may have been underestimated. Nearly half of unique spike-specific TCRs reportedly recognized epitopes outside regions mutated in the B.1.351 and B.1.1.7 variants.

The CDR3 regions of human TCRbeta chains were subjected to immunosequencing. The paper's data handling went like this. TCRs in the repertoires were compared against a reference library of SARS-CoV-2-specific TCRs that had been generated with the MIRA antigen-specificity platform. Breadth meant the fraction of unique TCRs that were SARS-CoV-2-associated, whereas depth meant the fraction of total T cells that were SARS-CoV-2-associated. Using the MIRA data, each spike-specific TCR was assigned both to the spike region to which the TCR was reactive and to a CD4 or CD8 class. Log10-transformed breadth and depth values were compared by one-way ANOVA with Sidak's multiple comparisons tests. Sourced from immuneACCESS, this table was stored by TCRdb with only in-frame sequences that have V and J called. A share of the clones is absent; for the studies checked, an unresolved V gene accounts for under half, and the remainder has no known explanation. V and J calls and clone size are as listed in that table; D and trimming were resolved from the DNA. This sample has approximately 60,000 clones in its table, and less than 90% of those were observed once. The ten largest account for 6.9% of the sample.

The time point label here, explained by the study, means: about 28 days (+/-7) after the second vaccine dose. AZD1222 recipients with second doses at about 4 weeks or about 12 weeks were pooled, because spike-specific TCR depth and breadth did not differ between schedules. Samples from vaccinated people were obtained from the UK trials COV001 and COV002, which included a single-blind randomized controlled phase 2/3 trial of AZD1222 (ChAdOx1 nCoV-19) in healthy adults. Trial participant PBMC samples were collected at day 0 and day 28 after the second dose for TCRbeta chain sequencing. As concerns this clone: It has no known antigen specificity. Base qualities are not provided; no much larger clone lies one nucleotide away.

The receptor comes from an adult who received the AZD1222 COVID-19 vaccine. The material was peripheral blood, obtained 28 days after the second AZD1222 dose.

The nucleotides read TGTGCCAGCAGCTTAGGTACCATGAACACTGAAGCTTTCTTT. Its amino acids are CASSLGTMNTEAFF. Recombination connected TRBV7-9 to TRBJ1-1; the D gene identity is not certain. The germline V gene encodes CDR1 SEHNR and CDR2 FQNEAQ (reference sequence). The V end loses 1 base and the J end loses 0 bases, and a stretch of 6 bases separates them. Its CDR3 holds 14 amino acids, cysteine through phenylalanine. Only the CDR3 portion is preserved as DNA: 42 bases, with reading frame beginning at the first base.